This T cell receptor beta chain was retrieved from a study of OX40 agonist ivuxolimab in advanced cancers. Study background: Patients were dosed with the agonistic anti-OX40 (CD134) antibody ivuxolimab. While on treatment, patients had intravenous ivuxolimab at 0.01 to 10 mg/kg every 2 weeks. Under the entry rules, prior anti-PD-1, anti-PD-L1 or anti-CTLA-4 therapy was allowed, and 40% had some.

Study-level results: Partial responders receiving 0.1-3.0 mg/kg showed among the lowest clonal expansion.

Produced via immunoSEQ multiplex PCR; TCRdb's table is partial and in-frame only. The table lists 45,000 to 50,000 clones, around 89% of them singletons. Turning to this clone: What it binds is not known.

The CDR3 has 15 residues. Germline V gene sequence: CDR1 LNHDA, CDR2 SQIVND (reference sequence). V dropped 3 bases and J dropped 3 bases, with 15 bases sitting between them. This material consisted of CD4+ or CD8+ T cells sorted from blood, taken in a trial of the OX40 agonist ivuxolimab. The V call is TRBV19, the J call TRBJ2-7; maybe TRBD2 (7 bases). The receptor was derived from an adult with an advanced solid tumor such as melanoma, head and neck, liver or kidney cancer. The CDR3 sequence is CASSIAGAVDYEQYF. The CDR3 DNA reads TGTGCCAGTAGTATTGCGGGGGCGGTGGACTACGAGCAGTACTTC. Full variable domain (rest looked up from reference TRBV19 and TRBJ2-7): DGGITQSPKYLFRKEGQNVTLSCEQNLNHDAMYWYRQDPGQGLRLIYYSQIVNDFQKGDIAEGYSVSREKKESFPLTVTSAQKNPTAFYLCASSIAGAVDYEQYFGPGTRLTVT.